The T cell receptor beta chain described here comes from a study of shared clonotypes between healthy human individuals. Across the whole study: The study drew on a couple of women and a few men aged 18 to 49 as donors. Regarding the study as a whole: The sharing of around 5% of naive CD4 clonotypes was seen across several donors. Depth of sequencing was expected to influence donor clonotype sharing.

Authors' data handling: There were no quality scores in the junction-only immunoSEQ sequences, so filtering differed. The repertoire was sequenced with immunoSEQ multiplex PCR; TCRdb's copy has only in-frame clones and lacks some. V and J calls and clone size are as listed in that table; D and trimming were resolved from the DNA. The sample has over a million clones, 70% to 80% seen once. This clone came up once. What it recognizes is unknown. The CDR3 loop spans 14 amino acids. Germline lookup yields CDR1 SGHDT and CDR2 YYEEEE. Deletions cut 0 bases from V and 2 bases from J, with 7 bases between. What was sequenced was memory CD4+ T cells from PBMCs. Noted subset: CD45RA-negative fraction. The chain links TRBV5-6 to TRBJ2-3; D ambiguous. This TCR came from a man younger than 35 in good health. Some clones in this sample may be carry-over from other donors' samples. The CDR3 bases are TGTGCCAGCAGCTTGGCACAGCTCACAGATACGCAGTATTTT. Encoded protein: CASSLAQLTDTQYF.